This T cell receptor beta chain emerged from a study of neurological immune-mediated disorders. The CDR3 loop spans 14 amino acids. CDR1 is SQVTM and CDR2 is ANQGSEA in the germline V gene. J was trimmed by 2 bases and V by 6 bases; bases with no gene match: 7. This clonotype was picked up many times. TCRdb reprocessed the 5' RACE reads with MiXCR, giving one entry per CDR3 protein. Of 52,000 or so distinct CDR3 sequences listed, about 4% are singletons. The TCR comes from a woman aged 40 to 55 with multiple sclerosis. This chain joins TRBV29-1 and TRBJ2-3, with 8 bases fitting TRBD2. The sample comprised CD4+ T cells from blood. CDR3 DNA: TGCAGCGTGATGGCGGGGGGCTACACAGATACGCAGTATTTT. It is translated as CSVMAGGYTDTQYF.